These 8 T cell receptor beta chains were all obtained from the same sample, sequenced in a study of beta chain features in type 1 diabetes. The whole isolated RNA underwent reverse transcription, so sequencing captured expressed TCRB transcripts. Method: immunoSEQ multiplex PCR; TCRdb's copy keeps in-frame clones and lacks some. The repertoire includes 810,000 or so clones, roughly a sixth of them detected once, and 0.023% sits in the top ten. Sequencing was done on a sample of naive CD4+ T cells from blood. The receptor set was obtained from a young woman in good health.

This chain links TRBV7-9 with TRBJ2-1, with D perhaps given as TRBD1 or TRBD2 (7 bases each). The CDR3 length is 16 residues. Germline lookup yields CDR1 SEHNR and CDR2 FQNEAQ (reference sequence). With 4 bases removed from V and 0 bases from J, the gap between germline ends came to 13 bases. CDR3 loop: CASSSVRGGSYNEQFF. In DNA, the CDR3 is TGTGCCAGCAGCTCCGTCAGGGGGGGCTCCTACAATGAGCAGTTCTTC.

This chain uses TRBV6-6 with TRBJ2-7, with TRBD2 matching 14 bases. The CDR3 is 16 residues long. The V segment lost 5 bases and the J segment 4 bases; nucleotides outside the gene matches: 7. Germline CDR1 MNHNY, CDR2 SVGAGI (reference sequence). The CDR3 nucleotides read TGTGCCAGCAGTCCCCGACTAGCGGGAGGGCCTTACGAGCAGTACTTC. Translated: CASSPRLAGGPYEQYF.

This clone was seen more than once but under ten times. The chain has TRBV7-2 and TRBJ2-7; D may be TRBD1 (6 bases). The V end lost 4 bases, the J end lost 0 bases, and 10 bases lay between the germline ends. CDR1 and CDR2 (germline): SGHTA, FQGNSA. The CDR3 totals 14 residues. As DNA, the CDR3 is TGTGCCAGCAGCTCAACAGGGTTCTCCTACGAGCAGTACTTC. Its protein is CASSSTGFSYEQYF.

This clone was seen only a few times. The chain recombines TRBV5-1 with TRBJ1-5; D is uncertain. V was pared by 1 base and J by 9 bases, with 14 bases between. The CDR3 runs to 14 residues. Germline V gene data show CDR1 as SGHRS and CDR2 as YFSETQ. DNA for the CDR3: TGCGCCAGCAGCTTGAGTGGGGAAGGAGCGCCCCAGCATTTT. The encoded protein is CASSLSGEGAPQHF. Filled out from reference TRBV5-1 and TRBJ1-5, the complete variable domain reads KAGVTQTPRYLIKTRGQQVTLSCSPISGHRSVSWYQQTPGQGLQFLFEYFSETQRNKGNFPGRFSGRQFSNSRSEMNVSTLELGDSALYLCASSLSGEGAPQHFGDGTRLSIL.

This clone has a handful of counts. The genes are TRBV7-9 and TRBJ2-7, with D perhaps assigned TRBD1 or TRBD2 (6 bases each). V was trimmed by 3 bases and J by 3 bases, leaving 21 bases between them. The CDR3 runs to 17 residues. CDR1 SEHNR and CDR2 FQNEAQ come from the germline V gene (reference sequence). For the CDR3, the DNA is TGTGCCAGCAGCTTGGTCCGGGACTCGAGGGGGAACTACGAGCAGTACTTC. It translates to CASSLVRDSRGNYEQYF. Full variable domain (missing parts from reference TRBV7-9 and TRBJ2-7): DTGVSQNPRHKITKRGQNVTFRCDPISEHNRLYWYRQTLGQGPEFLTYFQNEAQLEKSRLLSDRFSAERPKGSFSTLEIQRTEQGDSAMYLCASSLVRDSRGNYEQYFGPGTRLTVT.

This chain joins TRBV18 and TRBJ1-4; D is possibly TRBD1 (6 bases). This CDR3 spans 15 amino acids. V lost 0 bases and J lost 11, with 16 bases in between. Germline V gene data show CDR1 as KGHSH and CDR2 as LQKENI. CDR3 bases: TGTGCCAGCTCACCACCGGCACGGCCTAGGGGGAAACTGTTTTTT. Translated, it gives CASSPPARPRGKLFF.

The table lists this clone with a few counts. This chain uses TRBV6-5 with TRBJ2-3; D is unresolved. The CDR3 contains 13 residues. The V end was cut by 2 bases, the J end by 4 bases, with 7 bases between. Germline V lookup: CDR1 MNHEY, CDR2 SVGAGI. The CDR3 sequence is CASSYARADTQYF. The CDR3 DNA is TGTGCCAGCAGTTACGCTAGAGCAGATACGCAGTATTTT.

In this sample, this clone turned up a few times. The same CDR3 arises from other DNA sequences in this sample as well. This chain links TRBV7-9 with TRBJ1-1; D gene ambiguous. CDR3 size: 14 residues. Germline CDR1 reads SEHNR; CDR2 reads FQNEAQ (reference sequence). V was pared by 2 bases and J by 0 bases, with 7 bases between. The CDR3 region is CASSLLAVNTEAFF. The CDR3 region has the DNA TGTGCCAGCAGCTTATTAGCAGTGAACACTGAAGCTTTCTTT. Supplemented by reference TRBV7-9 and TRBJ1-1, the full variable domain reads DTGVSQNPRHKITKRGQNVTFRCDPISEHNRLYWYRQTLGQGPEFLTYFQNEAQLEKSRLLSDRFSAERPKGSFSTLEIQRTEQGDSAMYLCASSLLAVNTEAFFGQGTRLTVV.